The entry below describes one T cell receptor (beta chain). Its antigen is unidentified. The data originate from a study of cytomegalovirus exposure and HLA in healthy donors. CDR3 length: 14 residues. Deletions cut 3 bases from V and 4 bases from J, with 12 bases between. CDR1 LNHDA and CDR2 SQIVND come from the germline V gene (reference sequence). Primers for the PCR totalled 60 Vbeta and 13 Jbeta. Original processing notes: About 10 million shared chains were among the roughly 80 million unique TCR beta chains that a later analysis counted. Profiled with immunoSEQ multiplex PCR; TCRdb holds only in-frame clones, not every one. D and trimming come from the DNA, and the V and J calls and clone size come from that table. The repertoire holds about 160,000 clones, with about 75% as singletons. Though nominally healthy at sampling, donors likely had unrecorded immune exposures. General observations from the study: Later analysis revealed greater clonal expansion in HLA-associated TCR beta chains than in equally common others.

The receptor comes from a female donor in good health and CMV-seronegative. The sequenced sample was PBMCs. The chain joins TRBV19 to TRBJ2-5; D may be TRBD2 (6 bases). The CDR3 spells CASSISGPTETQYF. For the CDR3, the DNA is TGTGCCAGTAGTATTAGCGGTCCTACAGAGACCCAGTACTTC.